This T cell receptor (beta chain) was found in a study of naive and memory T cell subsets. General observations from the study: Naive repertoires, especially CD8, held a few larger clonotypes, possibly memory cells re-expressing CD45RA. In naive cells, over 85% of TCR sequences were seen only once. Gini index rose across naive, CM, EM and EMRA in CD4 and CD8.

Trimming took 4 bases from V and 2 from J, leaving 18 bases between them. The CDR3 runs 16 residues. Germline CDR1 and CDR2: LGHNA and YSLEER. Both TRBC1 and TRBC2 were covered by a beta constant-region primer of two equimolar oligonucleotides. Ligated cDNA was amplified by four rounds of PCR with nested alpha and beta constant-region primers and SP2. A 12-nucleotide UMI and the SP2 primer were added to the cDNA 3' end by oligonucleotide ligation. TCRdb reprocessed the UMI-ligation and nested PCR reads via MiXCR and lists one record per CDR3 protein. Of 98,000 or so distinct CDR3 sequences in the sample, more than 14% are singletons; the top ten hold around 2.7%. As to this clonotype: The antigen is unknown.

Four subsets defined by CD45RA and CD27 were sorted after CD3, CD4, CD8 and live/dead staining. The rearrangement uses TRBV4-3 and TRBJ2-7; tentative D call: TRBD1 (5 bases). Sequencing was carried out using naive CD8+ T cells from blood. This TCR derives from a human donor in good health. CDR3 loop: CASSRVWGEETYEQYF. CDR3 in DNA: TGCGCCAGCAGCCGAGTGTGGGGCGAGGAGACCTACGAGCAGTACTTC.